Reported below is one TCR beta chain. Its specificity is unknown. The entry originates in a study of shared clonotypes between healthy human individuals. Study findings and constraints: Relative to clonotypes present in all four donors, those not shared had lower generation probabilities.

The method was immunoSEQ multiplex PCR; TCRdb's version includes in-frame clones alone and lacks a portion of them. This table has about 2.1 million clones, 85% to 95% appearing once. CD45RO negativity and positive selection for CCR7 defined naive CD8 cells, a population that excluded terminally differentiated effector memory CD45RA+ cells. Germline values: CDR1 PRHDT, CDR2 FYEKMQ (reference sequence). There are 15 residues in the CDR3. The V segment lost 4 bases and the J segment 5 bases; nucleotides outside the gene matches: 6. Sequencing input: naive CD8+ T cells from PBMCs. This sequence originates from a man aged 18 to 30 in good health. Some clones in this sample may be carry-over from other donors' samples. The chain links TRBV13 to TRBJ2-1, with 9 bases aligning to TRBD1. CDR3 nucleotides: TGTGCCAGCAGCTACCGGGACAGGGCTAACAATGAGCAGTTCTTC. Translating gives CASSYRDRANNEQFF.